One sample yielded the 15 T cell receptor beta chains listed below, sequenced in a study of blood T cell repertoires in COVID-19. Profiling relied on immunoSEQ multiplex PCR, and the TCRdb table lists in-frame clones only, not all of them. Altogether roughly 110,000 clones are present, roughly 90% being singletons, with the ten largest covering 4.9%. The source material was peripheral blood. These receptors were collected from a middle-aged man with active or convalescent COVID-19.

This clone was detected a few times. V gene TRBV4-1 combines with J gene TRBJ2-7; perhaps TRBD2 as D (5 bases). Deletions cut 0 bases from V and 7 bases from J, with 22 bases between. The CDR3 covers 17 residues. Germline assignment: CDR1 MGHRA and CDR2 YSYEKL. CDR3 amino acids: CASSQDSPFTGMEEQYF. CDR3 coding DNA: TGCGCCAGCAGCCAAGACTCACCGTTCACCGGGATGGAGGAGCAGTACTTC.

The V call is TRBV9, the J call TRBJ1-2; tentatively, D is TRBD1 (5 bases). The length of the CDR3 is 12 residues. V lost 4 bases, J lost 4 bases, and 8 bases lay in between. Germline loops: CDR1 SGDLS, CDR2 YYNGEE. CDR3: CASSSTVYGYTF. The CDR3 region has the DNA TGTGCCAGCAGCTCGACAGTCTATGGCTACACCTTC.

This chain links TRBV28 with TRBJ2-7; 7 bases align to TRBD1. This CDR3 spans 14 amino acids. Germline loops: CDR1 MDHEN, CDR2 SYDVKM. Germline trimming cut 6 bases from V and 2 bases from J; bases unmatched to any gene: 7. The CDR3 nucleotides are TGTGCCAGCAGCCGGCCGGGACAGCCCTACGAGCAGTACTTC. Protein sequence: CASSRPGQPYEQYF. Looking up the rest from reference TRBV28 and TRBJ2-7 gives the full variable domain: DVKVTQSSRYLVKRTGEKVFLECVQDMDHENMFWYRQDPGLGLRLIYFSYDVKMKEKGDIPEGYSVSREKKERFSLILESASTNQTSMYLCASSRPGQPYEQYFGPGTRLTVT.

The gene calls are TRBV4-2 and TRBJ2-7; 7 nucleotides match TRBD2. The CDR3 sequence is 16 residues long. Germline V gene data show CDR1 as LGHNA and CDR2 as YNFKEQ. Losses at the gene ends were 1 base for V and 0 bases for J; bases not matched to a gene: 6. The DNA of the CDR3 is TGTGCCAGCAGCCAAGGGCGGGGCGGGAGCTCCTACGAGCAGTACTTC. Translating gives CASSQGRGGSSYEQYF.

This sequence joins TRBV28 and TRBJ1-1; 7 bases fit TRBD1. With V trimmed by 2 bases and J by 7 bases, 1 base remained unmatched. Germline loops: CDR1 MDHEN, CDR2 SYDVKM. The CDR3 has 12 amino acids. In nucleotides, the CDR3 is TGTGCCAGCAGTTTAAGGACAGGTGAAGCTTTCTTT. Translating it yields CASSLRTGEAFF.

This clone appeared a single time. The V call is TRBV3-1 (or the pseudogene TRBV3-2), the J call TRBJ2-5, with 8 positions matching TRBD1. Germline loops: CDR1 LGHDT, CDR2 YNNKEL (reference sequence). The CDR3 is 18 residues long. J gave up 2 bases and V 5 bases, and 16 bases lay outside the gene matches. The chain's CDR3 is CASSTLRNMDRAQETQYF. The CDR3 coding sequence is TGTGCCAGCAGCACCCTGCGGAACATGGACAGGGCACAAGAGACCCAGTACTTC.

V gene TRBV28 combines with J gene TRBJ1-2; D is unresolved. CDR1 and CDR2 from the germline V gene are MDHEN and SYDVKM. Trimming took off 2 bases at V and 7 bases at J, with 11 bases between the two ends. The CDR3 consists of 13 residues. The CDR3 here is CASSLTGEGGYTF. The CDR3 coding sequence is TGTGCCAGCAGTTTAACCGGGGAAGGTGGCTACACCTTC.

The chain couples TRBV7-9 to TRBJ2-7; 7 bases are shared with TRBD1. Germline CDR1 SEHNR, CDR2 FQNEAQ (reference sequence). After removal of 1 base from V and 4 bases from J, the junction contained 4 bases not matched to a gene. The CDR3 has 14 amino acids. The CDR3 is CASSLGAQGYEQYF. The CDR3 bases are TGTGCCAGCAGCTTAGGGGCACAGGGGTACGAGCAGTACTTC.

V usage is TRBV19 and J usage is TRBJ1-3; D is possibly TRBD1 (6 bases). CDR1 LNHDA and CDR2 SQIVND come from the germline V gene (reference sequence). Trimming left V 5 bases short and J 0 bases short, with 11 bases between. The CDR3 totals 15 residues. The CDR3 DNA follows: TGTGCCAGTAGTTCTCAGGGGATCTCTGGAAACACCATATATTTT. Amino acids: CASSSQGISGNTIYF.

The rearrangement uses TRBV6-2 or TRBV6-3 and TRBJ1-1; 7 bases map to TRBD1. V gave up 6 bases and J gave up 4 bases; unmatched junction bases: 8. From germline, CDR1 is MNHEY and CDR2 SVGEGT. There are 14 residues in the CDR3. The CDR3 nucleotides are TGTGCCAGCAGCCGACAGGGTCGGCCCACTGAAGCTTTCTTT. It specifies CASSRQGRPTEAFF.

J is TRBJ1-3 and V is TRBV9; D not resolved. Per germline, CDR1 SGDLS and CDR2 YYNGEE. V shed 5 bases and J shed 2 bases, with 17 bases lying between them. The CDR3 is made up of 16 amino acids. CDR3 nucleotides: TGTGCCAGCAGTATAGAAGGAGTGGGTGCTGGAAACACCATATATTTT. It yields the protein CASSIEGVGAGNTIYF.

The chain couples TRBV5-1 to TRBJ1-4; D uncertain. Germline V gives CDR1 SGHRS, CDR2 YFSETQ. The CDR3 runs 15 residues. The germline V and J ends were trimmed by 2 bases and 6 bases, with 14 bases remaining between them. CDR3 bases: TGCGCCAGCAGCTTAGGAGGGTCCGCGGATGAAAAACTGTTTTTT. Residues: CASSLGGSADEKLFF.

DNA of the CDR3: TGTGCCATCAGTGCGGGGGGCGTCGAGAGCTACACCTTC. Protein: CAISAGGVESYTF. The rearrangement uses TRBV10-3 and TRBJ1-2; D might be TRBD1 (6 bases). The CDR3 extends over 13 amino acids. Germline CDR1 ENHRY, CDR2 SYGVKD. V dropped 4 bases and J dropped 9 bases, with 15 bases sitting between them.

This chain joins TRBV5-4 and TRBJ2-5; 8 positions agree with TRBD1. CDR1 and CDR2 (germline): SGHNT, YYREEE (reference sequence). The V and J ends lost 3 bases and 4 bases, in that order; junction bases with no gene match: 8. The CDR3 covers 15 residues. CDR3 loop: CASSSKNTGGETQYF. The CDR3 bases are TGTGCCAGCAGCTCCAAGAACACAGGGGGAGAGACCCAGTACTTC.

V gene TRBV12-3 or TRBV12-4 combines with J gene TRBJ1-1; D gene ambiguous. The CDR3 has 12 amino acids. Trimming left V 3 bases short and J 4 bases short, with 6 bases between. CDR3: CASSFGGTEAFF. The CDR3 DNA is TGTGCCAGCAGTTTTGGAGGCACTGAAGCTTTCTTT.